The 18 T cell receptor beta chains in this list originate from one sample, sequenced in a study of blood T cells in healthy people across ages. A J-beta primer mix and a sample-barcoded 5' primer were used in a second PCR of about 7 to 12 cycles. TCRdb re-analysed the 5' RACE reads in MiXCR, keeping a single row per CDR3 protein. This sample has approximately 730,000 distinct CDR3 sequences, with roughly 43% found just once. Sequencing used blood. The origin of the receptors is a woman aged 60 to 75 in good health.

This clonotype has a handful of counts. V is TRBV20-1 and J is TRBJ2-5; 14 nucleotides agree with TRBD2. The DNA end is a closer match to TRBJ2-4, so the J assignment may be wrong. Looked up from germline, CDR1 is DFQATT and CDR2 is SNEGSKA (reference sequence). This CDR3 contains 15 residues. The CDR3 DNA reads as TGCAGTGCTGGGACTAGCGGGGGTGTCGGCCACATTCAGTACTTC. Translation gives CSAGTSGGVGHIQYF.

This chain uses TRBV7-2 with TRBJ2-7; tentatively, D is TRBD1 or TRBD2 (5 bases each). The J call may be incorrect, as the DNA end agrees better with TRBJ2-4. Germline CDR1 is SGHTA and CDR2 is FQGNSA. This CDR3 is 14 amino acids long. CDR3 loop: CASSSRDGRNIQYF. DNA for the CDR3: TGTGCCAGCAGCTCCCGGGACGGACGGAACATTCAGTACTTC.

This clonotype occurred many times. The chain combines TRBV7-2 with TRBJ2-7; TRBD2 aligns across 10 bases. The CDR3 sequence is 15 residues long. V shed 5 bases and J 0 bases; nucleotides not matched to a gene: 4. CDR1 is SGHTA, CDR2 FQGNSA, per germline. The CDR3 loop reads CASSRRTSGSYEQYF. In nucleotides, the CDR3 is TGTGCCAGCAGCCGCCGGACTAGCGGCTCCTACGAGCAGTACTTC.

The V and J genes are TRBV29-1 and TRBJ1-1; a weak D match, TRBD1 (5 bases). The CDR3 is 15 amino acids. The germline V gene encodes CDR1 SQVTM and CDR2 ANQGSEA. The CDR3 sequence is CGSTQGYQVRGEAFF. The CDR3 region has the DNA TGCGGATCGACGCAGGGCTACCAGGTCCGGGGTGAAGCTTTCTTT.

This clonotype was picked up a small number of times. The rearrangement uses TRBV7-9 and TRBJ2-7, with D tentatively TRBD1 or TRBD2 (5 bases each). Trimming removed 5 bases from V and 2 bases from J, with 10 bases in between. Germline assignment: CDR1 SEHNR and CDR2 FQNEAQ (reference sequence). This CDR3 comprises 13 residues. The CDR3 nucleotides read TGTGCCAGCAGCGTCGAGGGGCCCTACGAGCAGTACTTC. The encoded protein is CASSVEGPYEQYF.

This clonotype was counted only a few times. The chain carries TRBV9 and TRBJ2-3; 10 bases agree with TRBD2. CDR3 length equals 17 residues. V was pared by 0 bases and J by 0 bases, with 4 bases of the junction left unmatched. The germline V gene encodes CDR1 SGDLS and CDR2 YYNGEE. In DNA form, the CDR3 reads TGTGCCAGCAGCGTAGCTGGACTAGCGGTTAGCACAGATACGCAGTATTTT. This translates into CASSVAGLAVSTDTQYF.

This rearrangement joins TRBV5-1 to TRBJ1-6, with D possibly TRBD1 on 6 matching bases. The CDR3 sequence is 14 residues long. Germline values: CDR1 SGHRS, CDR2 YFSETQ. V lost 1 base, J lost 10 bases, and 12 bases lay in between. The CDR3 spells CASSLNRAESPLHF. CDR3 DNA: TGCGCCAGCAGCTTGAACAGGGCGGAATCACCCCTCCACTTT.

The chain is built from TRBV5-1 and TRBJ2-5; possible D gene TRBD1, 6 bases. V gave up 3 bases and J gave up 1 base, with 10 bases separating them. There are 14 residues in the CDR3. Germline V gene data show CDR1 as SGHRS and CDR2 as YFSETQ. This CDR3 is CASSSTGFQETQYF. The CDR3 DNA sequence: TGCGCCAGCAGCTCTACAGGGTTCCAAGAGACCCAGTACTTC.

J is TRBJ2-7 and V is TRBV20-1, with 11 bases lining up with TRBD2. The CDR3 consists of 14 residues. J was trimmed by 7 bases and V by 4 bases; bases with no gene match: 9. Germline assignment: CDR1 DFQATT and CDR2 SNEGSKA (reference sequence). CDR3 residues: CSAKLAGVTGEQYF. CDR3 in DNA: TGCAGTGCTAAACTAGCGGGAGTTACCGGTGAGCAGTACTTC.

J is TRBJ2-4 and V is TRBV6-1; TRBD2 aligns across 8 bases. The end of the DNA fits TRBJ2-7 better, so the J call may be wrong. The CDR3 spans 17 residues. Germline V CDR1 and CDR2: MNHNS, SASEGT. CDR3 sequence (DNA): TGTGCCAGCAGGCTTAGCGGGATTATGCCCCCCTCCTACGAGCAGTACTTC. Translation gives CASRLSGIMPPSYEQYF.

This chain links TRBV3-1 with TRBJ2-3; the D call may be TRBD1 or TRBD2 (6 bases each). V lost 3 bases and J 11 bases, leaving 15 bases between the germline ends. The germline V gene has CDR1 LGHDT and CDR2 YNNKEL (reference sequence). This CDR3 contains 13 residues. Here the CDR3 DNA reads TGTGCCAGCAGCCACGCTCAAGGGGGAGGGCAGTATTTT. It specifies CASSHAQGGGQYF.

This chain uses TRBV24-1 with TRBJ2-3; D unresolved. The CDR3 extends over 12 amino acids. CDR1 and CDR2 from the germline V gene are KGHDR and SFDVKD. V was clipped by 8 bases and J by 4 bases, with 9 bases between them. CDR3 in amino acids: CATKGSSDTQYF. CDR3 bases: TGTGCCACCAAGGGTTCGTCAGATACGCAGTATTTT.

This clonotype turned up a few times. V and J are TRBV18 and TRBJ2-1; 9 bases agree with TRBD1. The CDR3 loop spans 16 amino acids. CDR1 is KGHSH, CDR2 LQKENI, per germline. J lost 7 bases, V lost 3 bases, and 10 bases had no gene match. CDR3 region: CASSPAGTGTLNEQFF. The CDR3 DNA sequence: TGTGCCAGCTCACCGGCGGGGACAGGGACCCTAAATGAGCAGTTCTTC.

Concerning this clonotype: The junction departs from germline at one end; a sequencing error may be responsible. This rearrangement joins TRBV7-3 to TRBJ2-2, with 9 positions matching TRBD2. Per germline, CDR1 SGHTA and CDR2 FQGTGA. The CDR3 covers 16 residues. The CDR3 loop is CASSLTSSGNSGELFF. The CDR3 DNA reads as TGTGCCAGCAGCTTAACTTCTAGCGGGAACTCCGGGGAGCTGTTTTTT.

The rearrangement uses TRBV20-1 and TRBJ2-2; D is tentatively TRBD1 or TRBD2 (5 bases each). The V and J ends lost 3 bases and 5 bases respectively, with 19 bases between them. The CDR3 totals 16 residues. The germline CDR1 and CDR2 sequences are DFQATT and SNEGSKA (reference sequence). CDR3 bases: TGCAGTGCTAGGACCCCCGGGACCCTTGCTACCGGGGAGCTGTTTTTT. This encodes CSARTPGTLATGELFF.

The chain uses TRBV20-1 and TRBJ2-1; no reliable D call. With 1 base removed from V and 8 bases from J, the gap between germline ends came to 15 bases. The CDR3 extends over 14 amino acids. Germline CDR1 DFQATT, CDR2 SNEGSKA (reference sequence). The CDR3: CSARAPSLTDEQFF. Written as DNA, the CDR3 is TGCAGTGCTAGAGCGCCCAGCCTCACGGATGAGCAGTTCTTC.

This sequence joins TRBV7-8 and TRBJ2-1, with TRBD2 matching 8 bases. The germline CDR1 and CDR2 sequences are SGHVS and FQNEAQ. This CDR3 is 16 amino acids long. The V gene end was trimmed by 8 bases and the J gene end by 0 bases; junction bases not matched to a gene: 9. CDR3 region: CASRLAGTSSYNEQFF. The CDR3 nucleotides are TGTGCCAGCCGGTTAGCGGGAACCAGCTCCTACAATGAGCAGTTCTTC.

V is TRBV12-3 or TRBV12-4 and J is TRBJ2-3; 8 positions match TRBD2. This CDR3 has 17 amino acids. V lost 5 bases and J lost 2; bases outside the gene matches: 12. CDR3 sequence: CASSGLSGGGLTDTQYF. The CDR3 region has the DNA TGTGCCAGCAGTGGCCTCTCGGGCGGGGGGCTCACAGATACGCAGTATTTT.